Below are 4 T cell receptor beta chains sequenced from a single sample in a study of tumor-infiltrating lymphocytes in oesophageal squamous cell carcinoma. One entry per CDR3 protein, called by TCRdb with MiXCR from the PCR reads. The sample consists of 15,000 to 20,000 distinct CDR3 sequences, 47% of them appearing once. Sequences were obtained from normal esophageal tissue next to the tumor. Receptors originate from a female donor with esophageal squamous cell carcinoma.

This clonotype was seen many times. The V call is TRBV7-2, the J call TRBJ2-7, with D unresolved. Per germline, CDR1 SGHTA and CDR2 FQGNSA. The CDR3 consists of 13 residues. The V end was cut by 5 bases, the J end by 0 bases, with 8 bases between. CDR3 sequence (DNA): TGTGCCAGCAGCCTGGCAAGCTCCTACGAGCAGTACTTC. Protein product: CASSLASSYEQYF.

This clonotype was picked up one time. V is TRBV12-3 or TRBV12-4 and J is TRBJ2-3; TRBD2 agrees at 16 bases. With 7 bases clipped from V and 6 bases from J, the junction kept 7 bases outside the gene matches. This CDR3 region has 16 residues. In DNA form, the CDR3 reads TGTGCCAGCACTCAGGGACTAGCGGGAGGGATCGATACGCAGTATTTT. Protein: CASTQGLAGGIDTQYF.

This clonotype was recorded a few times. The CDR3 nucleotides are TGCAGTGCTCAGCGACATGAGCAGTTCTTC. Its translation: CSAQRHEQFF. The rearrangement joins TRBV20-1 to TRBJ2-5, with unresolved D. The assigned J gene may be wrong: the sequence end matches TRBJ2-1 better. The germline V gene has CDR1 DFQATT and CDR2 SNEGSKA (reference sequence). The CDR3 is 10 residues long.

This clonotype showed up many times. This CDR3 reads CASSLFQGPSYEQYF. In nucleotides, the CDR3 is TGTGCCAGCAGCTTGTTCCAGGGACCTTCCTACGAGCAGTACTTC. The rearrangement joins TRBV7-8 to TRBJ2-7, with D perhaps TRBD1 or TRBD2 (5 bases each). The length of the CDR3 is 15 residues. V lost 3 bases and J lost 1, with 13 bases in between. Germline CDR1 reads SGHVS; CDR2 reads FQNEAQ. The full variable domain, in which reference TRBV7-8 and TRBJ2-7 provide the parts outside the CDR3, is GAGVSQSPRYKVAKRGQDVALRCDPISGHVSLFWYQQALGQGPEFLTYFQNEAQLDKSGLPSDRFFAERPEGSVSTLKIQRTQQEDSAVYLCASSLFQGPSYEQYFGPGTRLTVT.